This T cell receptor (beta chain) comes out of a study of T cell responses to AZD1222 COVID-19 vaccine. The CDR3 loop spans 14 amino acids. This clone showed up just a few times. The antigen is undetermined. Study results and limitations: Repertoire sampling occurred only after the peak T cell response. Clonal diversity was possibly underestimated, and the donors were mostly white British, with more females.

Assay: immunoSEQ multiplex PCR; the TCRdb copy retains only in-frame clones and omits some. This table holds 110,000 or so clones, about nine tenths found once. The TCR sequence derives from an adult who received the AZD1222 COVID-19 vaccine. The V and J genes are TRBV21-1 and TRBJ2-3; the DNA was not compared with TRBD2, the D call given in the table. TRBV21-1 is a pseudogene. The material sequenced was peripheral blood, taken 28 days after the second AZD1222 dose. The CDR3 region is CASSPGLRTDTQYF. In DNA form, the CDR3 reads TGTGCCAGCAGCCCGGGACTTCGCACAGATACGCAGTATTTT.